These 22 T cell receptor beta chains were all obtained from the same sample, sequenced in a study of CD8 T cells in ankylosing spondylitis. Their antigens remain unidentified. Overall study results and limits: Several highly homologous variants made up a TCR beta motif that seemed to typify ankylosing spondylitis blood.

TCRdb recomputed calls from the 5' RACE reads with MiXCR, one row per CDR3 protein. Of about 210,000 distinct CDR3 sequences listed, about 7% are singletons. The sample consisted of blood, either unsorted or a sorted T cell fraction (not recorded which). All receptors come from a male donor with ankylosing spondylitis.

At least ten counts were recorded for this clonotype. The chain carries TRBV20-1 and TRBJ2-1, with D possibly being TRBD1 (7 bases). This CDR3 is 16 amino acids long. Per germline, CDR1 DFQATT and CDR2 SNEGSKA (reference sequence). The V end was cut by 0 bases, the J end by 10 bases, with 22 bases between. CDR3 residues: CSARDIGGTETEEQFF. Here the CDR3 DNA reads TGCAGTGCTAGAGATATAGGCGGGACAGAGACGGAGGAGCAGTTCTTC.

This clonotype has ten or more counts. The chain uses TRBV14 and TRBJ1-2, with unresolved D. The CDR3 has 14 amino acids. V lost 0 bases and J 3 bases, leaving 8 bases between the germline ends. CDR1 is SGHDN, CDR2 FVKESK, per germline. The CDR3 reads CASSQDPWYYGYTF. The CDR3 bases are TGTGCCAGCAGCCAAGATCCCTGGTACTATGGCTACACCTTC.

This clonotype was observed at least ten times. V and J are TRBV5-1 and TRBJ2-5; D is possibly TRBD1 or TRBD2 (5 bases each). This CDR3 region has 17 residues. V lost 1 base to trimming and J lost 5 bases, with 21 bases between them. Germline CDR1 and CDR2: SGHRS and YFSETQ. This chain's CDR3 is CASSLKRGPFTSETQYF. CDR3 nucleotide sequence: TGCGCCAGCAGCTTGAAGAGGGGTCCGTTTACTTCGGAGACCCAGTACTTC.

This clonotype has ten or more counts. The V and J genes are TRBV9 and TRBJ2-1; 7 nucleotides match TRBD2. The CDR3 is 15 amino acids. The germline V gene encodes CDR1 SGDLS and CDR2 YYNGEE. Germline trimming cut 0 bases from V and 9 bases from J; bases unmatched to any gene: 9. CDR3 sequence: CASSVVAGVAGEQFF. For the CDR3, the DNA is TGTGCCAGCAGCGTAGTGGCGGGAGTCGCCGGTGAGCAGTTCTTC.

The V and J genes are TRBV2 and TRBJ2-1; D is uncertain. V lost 10 bases, J lost 5 bases, and 6 bases lay in between. This CDR3 spans 10 amino acids. The germline CDR1 and CDR2 sequences are SNHLY and FYNNEI. The CDR3 region is CATRDNEQFF. CDR3 DNA: TGTGCCACCCGGGACAATGAGCAGTTCTTC.

This clonotype came up many times. This chain connects TRBV9 to TRBJ1-3; the D is unclear. Trimming stripped 3 bases from V and 6 bases from J, with 19 bases between. This CDR3 contains 16 residues. Per the germline V gene, CDR1 is SGDLS and CDR2 is YYNGEE. This CDR3 is CASSANTAVLENTIYF. The CDR3 DNA reads as TGTGCCAGCAGCGCTAACACGGCGGTTCTGGAAAACACCATATATTTT.

This clonotype was seen a handful of times. The genes are TRBV5-4 and TRBJ2-3; 7 nucleotides align to TRBD1. CDR1 and CDR2 (germline): SGHNT, YYREEE (reference sequence). The CDR3 has 15 residues. J gave up 2 bases and V 4 bases, and 7 bases lay outside the gene matches. The CDR3 nucleotides read TGTGCCAGCAGCCCCGGACAGGAGGTCACAGATACGCAGTATTTT. It encodes CASSPGQEVTDTQYF.

This clonotype was picked up many times. The rearrangement uses TRBV20-1 and TRBJ1-2; unclear D gene. CDR1 is DFQATT and CDR2 is SNEGSKA in the germline V gene (reference sequence). CDR3 length: 15 amino acids. Trimming left V 5 bases short and J 5 bases short, with 21 bases between. The CDR3 loop reads CSASARDGGYYGYTF. CDR3 bases: TGCAGTGCTTCCGCCCGAGACGGAGGATATTATGGCTACACCTTC.

This clonotype came up many times. This rearrangement joins TRBV27 to TRBJ2-1, with TRBD2 matching over 8 bases. This CDR3 is 15 amino acids long. After removal of 2 bases from V and 8 bases from J, the junction contained 8 bases not matched to a gene. Germline V gene lookup returns CDR1 MNHEY and CDR2 SMNVEV (reference sequence). CDR3 sequence reads: CASSLGTGGPHEQFF. CDR3 DNA: TGTGCCAGCAGTTTAGGAACGGGAGGGCCCCATGAGCAGTTCTTC.

This clonotype has at least ten counts. The chain has TRBV6-1 and TRBJ1-2; maybe TRBD1 (6 bases). There are 15 residues in the CDR3. CDR1 MNHNS and CDR2 SASEGT come from the germline V gene. V shed 7 bases and J shed 3 bases, with 18 bases lying between them. The CDR3 DNA is TGTGCCAGCACCCTGCCGGGACACCAGCACTATGGCTACACCTTC. The encoded protein is CASTLPGHQHYGYTF.

This clonotype showed up many times. This chain links TRBV7-9 with TRBJ2-7; D is unclear. V lost 7 bases and J lost 0, with 13 bases in between. Germline CDR1 reads SEHNR; CDR2 reads FQNEAQ (reference sequence). CDR3 length: 14 amino acids. This CDR3 reads CASTPLPDSYEQYF. The CDR3, as DNA: TGTGCCAGCACCCCTTTGCCGGACTCCTACGAGCAGTACTTC. Supplemented by reference TRBV7-9 and TRBJ2-7, the full variable domain reads DTGVSQNPRHKITKRGQNVTFRCDPISEHNRLYWYRQTLGQGPEFLTYFQNEAQLEKSRLLSDRFSAERPKGSFSTLEIQRTEQGDSAMYLCASTPLPDSYEQYFGPGTRLTVT.

This clonotype was observed a handful of times. V gene TRBV20-1 combines with J gene TRBJ2-4, with D perhaps matching TRBD2 (5 bases). The CDR3 contains 14 residues. The V gene's germline CDR1 is DFQATT and CDR2 SNEGSKA (reference sequence). V was trimmed by 5 bases and J by 0 bases, leaving 11 bases between them. The CDR3 DNA follows: TGCAGTGCTTGGAGGATTTTAGCCAAAAACATTCAGTACTTC. Translated, it gives CSAWRILAKNIQYF.

This clonotype was seen many times. The chain is built from TRBV4-3 and TRBJ1-5, with D unresolved. From germline, CDR1 is LGHNA and CDR2 YSLEER. Trimming took 1 base from V and 0 from J, leaving 7 bases between them. The CDR3 contains 15 residues. The DNA for the CDR3 is TGCGCCAGCAGCCAAGGATTATATAGCAATCAGCCCCAGCATTTT. This codes for CASSQGLYSNQPQHF.

This clonotype was found a few times. The chain employs TRBV10-3 and TRBJ2-1; 7 bases align to TRBD1. CDR1 and CDR2 from the germline V gene are ENHRY and SYGVKD. Trimming at V came to 8 bases and at J to 5 bases, leaving 9 bases not matched to a gene. CDR3 length equals 14 residues. The CDR3 region is CAILGTDAHNEQFF. For the CDR3, the DNA is TGTGCCATCCTCGGGACAGACGCTCACAATGAGCAGTTCTTC.

This clonotype has at least ten counts. The V call is TRBV7-9, the J call TRBJ1-1; a weak D match, TRBD1 (5 bases). CDR1 and CDR2 (germline): SEHNR, FQNEAQ (reference sequence). This CDR3 contains 13 residues. Between the trimmed V and J ends, which lost 6 bases and 4 bases, there was a span of 12 bases. CDR3 nucleotide sequence: TGTGCCAGCAGTCGAGACACAGGCACTGAAGCTTTCTTT. It is translated as CASSRDTGTEAFF.

This clonotype was counted at least ten times. The genes are TRBV14 and TRBJ1-1; no clear D gene. The germline V and J ends were trimmed by 5 bases and 4 bases, with 11 bases remaining between them. Germline assignment: CDR1 SGHDN and CDR2 FVKESK. The CDR3 runs 13 residues. CDR3 DNA: TGTGCCAGCAGCGTTAGGCCCGTCACTGAAGCTTTCTTT. It codes for CASSVRPVTEAFF.

At least ten counts were recorded for this clonotype. The chain carries TRBV7-8 and TRBJ2-3; 10 positions agree with TRBD1. Trimming took 5 bases from V and 2 from J; bases not matched to a gene: 10. Germline assignment: CDR1 SGHVS and CDR2 FQNEAQ. The CDR3 has 17 amino acids. CDR3 in amino acids: CASSDPPGQGFTDTQYF. CDR3 in DNA: TGTGCCAGCAGCGATCCGCCGGGACAGGGGTTCACAGATACGCAGTATTTT.

CDR3 residues: CASSYDRDRGNYEQYF. The CDR3 coding sequence is TGTGCCAGCAGTTATGACCGGGACAGAGGTAACTACGAGCAGTACTTC. The chain links TRBV6-2 or TRBV6-3 to TRBJ2-7; 7 bases map to TRBD1. The germline CDR1 and CDR2 sequences are MNHEY and SVGEGT. The V segment lost 3 bases and the J segment 3 bases; nucleotides outside the gene matches: 11. This CDR3 comprises 16 residues.

This clonotype was observed many times. The chain recombines TRBV11-2 with TRBJ2-3, with 7 bases lining up with TRBD2. Unmatched junction bases numbered 10, after V lost 1 base and J lost 0 bases. CDR1 is SGHAT, CDR2 FQNNGV, per germline. The length of the CDR3 is 18 residues. Written as DNA, the CDR3 is TGTGCCAGCAGCTTAGTTCCACTAGCGACACCTAGCACAGATACGCAGTATTTT. Translated: CASSLVPLATPSTDTQYF. Together with reference TRBV11-2 and TRBJ2-3, the CDR3 gives the full variable domain: EAGVAQSPRYKIIEKRQSVAFWCNPISGHATLYWYQQILGQGPKLLIQFQNNGVVDDSQLPKDRFSAERLKGVDSTLKIQPAKLEDSAVYLCASSLVPLATPSTDTQYFGPGTRLTVL.

In this sample, this clonotype turned up many times. The V call is TRBV7-9, the J call TRBJ2-7; D not certain. The CDR3 runs to 13 residues. Germline CDR1 is SEHNR and CDR2 is FQNEAQ (reference sequence). Between the trimmed V and J ends, which lost 5 bases and 3 bases, there was a span of 11 bases. The CDR3 coding sequence is TGTGCCAGCAGCCCAAGGGTCAACTACGAGCAGTACTTC. This gives the protein CASSPRVNYEQYF.

In this sample, this clonotype turned up a few times. The rearrangement links TRBV6-1 to TRBJ2-7, with TRBD1 matching over 8 bases. Losses at the gene ends were 8 bases for V and 2 bases for J; bases not matched to a gene: 5. This CDR3 is built from 13 residues. Germline V CDR1 and CDR2: MNHNS, SASEGT. CDR3 nucleotide sequence: TGTGCCAGCCGGACAGGGCATACCTACGAGCAGTACTTC. This gives the protein CASRTGHTYEQYF.

This clonotype was observed many times. The rearrangement uses TRBV13 and TRBJ2-1, with 9 bases matching TRBD2. The CDR3 has 16 residues. The germline V gene has CDR1 PRHDT and CDR2 FYEKMQ (reference sequence). J gave up 5 bases and V 7 bases, and 12 bases lay outside the gene matches. The CDR3 reads CASKRWASGNNNEQFF. Here the CDR3 DNA reads TGTGCCAGCAAGCGTTGGGCTAGCGGGAATAACAATGAGCAGTTCTTC.